One and the same sample provided the 11 T cell receptor beta chains below, sequenced in a study of shared T cell receptors in the human thymus. Only in-frame clones appear in the TCRdb table, and some are missing; sequencing was by immunoSEQ multiplex PCR. This sample carries hundreds of thousands of clones, 80% to 90% of them seen once, and the ten largest clones take roughly 0.0087%. These data also formed part of another study, on human thymus T cells.

The sample was thymocytes. The receptors here all came from a boy younger than two with a congenital heart defect.

The chain carries TRBV5-6 and TRBJ1-4, with 8 bases lining up with TRBD1. The length of the CDR3 is 15 residues. Per the germline V gene, CDR1 is SGHDT and CDR2 is YYEEEE. V shed 4 bases, J shed 7 bases, and the junction held 9 bases outside the gene matches. CDR3 sequence reads: CASSNVLDRGEKLFF. CDR3 bases: TGTGCCAGCAGCAACGTCCTCGACAGGGGTGAAAAACTGTTTTTT.

CDR3 amino acids: CSADLQEKLFF. CDR3 bases: TGCAGTGCTGACCTACAGGAGAAACTGTTTTTT. The rearrangement joins TRBV20-1 to TRBJ1-4; a possible D gene is TRBD1 (5 bases). From germline, CDR1 is DFQATT and CDR2 SNEGSKA (reference sequence). CDR3 size: 11 residues. V lost 5 bases and J lost 11, with 12 bases in between.

The chain combines TRBV5-6 with TRBJ2-7; D perhaps matches TRBD2 (5 bases). Germline CDR1 is SGHDT and CDR2 is YYEEEE. V was cut by 4 bases and J by 3 bases, with 14 bases left in between. The CDR3 totals 14 residues. The CDR3, as DNA: TGTGCCAGCAGCGGCCGTCGGGGTGTCTACGAGCAGTACTTC. Translated, it gives CASSGRRGVYEQYF.

The chain joins TRBV28 to TRBJ1-5; D not resolved. The CDR3 length is 15 residues. Germline V gives CDR1 MDHEN, CDR2 SYDVKM. V lost 3 bases and J 1 base, leaving 10 bases between the germline ends. The CDR3, as DNA: TGTGCCAGCAGTTTCCGGGTGTTGAGCAATCAGCCCCAGCATTTT. The encoded protein is CASSFRVLSNQPQHF.

The gene calls are TRBV15 and TRBJ1-2, with TRBD1 as a possible D gene (5 bases). CDR1 is LNHNV and CDR2 is YYDKDF in the germline V gene (reference sequence). The V and J ends lost 0 bases and 5 bases respectively, with 13 bases between them. This CDR3 contains 15 residues. The CDR3 region has the DNA TGTGCCACCAGCAGAGACCCCGGGGGAATTTATGGCTACACCTTC. The encoded protein is CATSRDPGGIYGYTF.

J is TRBJ2-2 and V is TRBV28; D is unclear. The CDR3 spans 14 residues. CDR1 and CDR2 (germline): MDHEN, SYDVKM. Trimming shortened V by 8 bases and J by 0 bases, and 10 bases separated the two germline ends. The CDR3 here is CASRVYANTGELFF. The CDR3 DNA is TGTGCCAGCCGGGTCTACGCGAACACCGGGGAGCTGTTTTTT. Full variable domain (outside the CDR3, taken from reference TRBV28 and TRBJ2-2): DVKVTQSSRYLVKRTGEKVFLECVQDMDHENMFWYRQDPGLGLRLIYFSYDVKMKEKGDIPEGYSVSREKKERFSLILESASTNQTSMYLCASRVYANTGELFFGEGSRLTVL.

This chain connects TRBV19 to TRBJ2-5; TRBD2 matches at 11 bases. Germline values: CDR1 LNHDA, CDR2 SQIVND (reference sequence). The CDR3 totals 14 residues. The V gene end was trimmed by 4 bases and the J gene end by 5 bases; junction bases not matched to a gene: 3. CDR3 coding DNA: TGTGCCAGTAGTAGTAGCGGGAGGGTGGAGACCCAGTACTTC. It yields the protein CASSSSGRVETQYF. The whole variable domain, filled in from reference TRBV19 and TRBJ2-5, reads DGGITQSPKYLFRKEGQNVTLSCEQNLNHDAMYWYRQDPGQGLRLIYYSQIVNDFQKGDIAEGYSVSREKKESFPLTVTSAQKNPTAFYLCASSSSGRVETQYFGPGTRLLVL.

The CDR3 DNA reads TGTGCCAGCGGGAGCTGGTCCTACAATGAGCAGTTCTTC. Its translation: CASGSWSYNEQFF. The gene calls are TRBV28 and TRBJ2-1; maybe TRBD2 (5 bases). In germline, CDR1 is MDHEN, CDR2 SYDVKM. This CDR3 spans 13 amino acids. Trimming shortened V by 8 bases and J by 1 base, and 9 bases separated the two germline ends.

This chain uses TRBV6-1 with TRBJ2-5; 9 nucleotides match TRBD2. Unmatched junction bases numbered 10, after V lost 3 bases and J lost 2 bases. Germline V gene sequence: CDR1 MNHNS, CDR2 SASEGT. CDR3 length: 17 residues. The CDR3 region has the DNA TGTGCCAGCAGTGACGAGGCTAGCGGGATGGAGCAAGAGACCCAGTACTTC. It translates to CASSDEASGMEQETQYF.

This clone was observed once. The V call is TRBV30, the J call TRBJ2-7, with a weak D call TRBD1 (6 bases). There are 15 residues in the CDR3. The V gene's germline CDR1 is GTSNPN and CDR2 SVGIG (reference sequence). The V end lost 1 base, the J end lost 4 bases, and 17 bases lay between the germline ends. CDR3 in DNA: TGTGCCTGGAGTGGCCGGGGCGAAACAGGGTACGAGCAGTACTTC. Translation: CAWSGRGETGYEQYF.

This clone was counted between two and nine times. CDR3 nucleotides: TGTGCCAGCAGCGTAGAGGAGTGGACAGATACGCAGTATTTT. Encoded protein: CASSVEEWTDTQYF. The rearrangement uses TRBV9 and TRBJ2-3; D is unclear. V was trimmed by 0 bases and J by 3 bases, leaving 8 bases between them. CDR3 size: 14 residues. In germline, CDR1 is SGDLS, CDR2 YYNGEE.